One sample yielded the 22 T cell receptor beta chains listed below, sequenced in a study of blood T cell repertoires in COVID-19. Assay: immunoSEQ multiplex PCR; the TCRdb copy retains only in-frame clones and omits some. The data show 410,000 or so clones, with about nine tenths seen just once and under 2% held by the top ten. Sequenced material: peripheral blood. The receptors were sampled from a woman in her forties with COVID-19, enrolled during active disease.

This chain links TRBV28 with TRBJ1-5, with a weak D call TRBD1 (5 bases). CDR1 and CDR2 (germline): MDHEN, SYDVKM. V shed 5 bases and J shed 0 bases, with 8 bases lying between them. The length of the CDR3 is 14 residues. The CDR3 region is CASSRQFSNQPQHF. The DNA of the CDR3 is TGTGCCAGCAGTCGACAGTTTAGCAATCAGCCCCAGCATTTT.

The chain joins TRBV24-1 to TRBJ1-5; D may be TRBD1 (6 bases). This CDR3 is built from 17 residues. Between the trimmed V and J ends, which lost 2 bases and 2 bases, there was a span of 15 bases. CDR1 KGHDR and CDR2 SFDVKD come from the germline V gene. The CDR3 protein is CATSDSGRGGGNQPQHF. For the CDR3, the DNA is TGTGCCACCAGTGATTCGGGCAGGGGAGGGGGCAATCAGCCCCAGCATTTT.

This rearrangement joins TRBV7-2 to TRBJ1-1; the D gene is possibly TRBD1 (5 bases). The CDR3 is 15 amino acids. The germline V and J ends were trimmed by 3 bases and 5 bases, with 16 bases remaining between them. The germline V gene encodes CDR1 SGHTA and CDR2 FQGNSA. The CDR3 DNA follows: TGTGCCAGCAGCTTCGAACCAGGGAAAATAACTGAAGCTTTCTTT. Amino acids: CASSFEPGKITEAFF.

The chain employs TRBV6-5 and TRBJ1-1, with 8 bases that match TRBD1. The germline V gene encodes CDR1 MNHEY and CDR2 SVGAGI. V trimming: 3 bases; J trimming: 1 base; junction bases outside the gene matches: 7. The CDR3 is made up of 16 amino acids. The CDR3 DNA is TGTGCCAGCAGTTATCGAACAGGGGGAAGGAACACTGAAGCTTTCTTT. Its protein product is CASSYRTGGRNTEAFF.

This chain joins TRBV3-1 (or the pseudogene TRBV3-2) and TRBJ1-1, with 8 bases aligning to TRBD1. CDR1 is LGHDT and CDR2 is YNNKEL in the germline V gene (reference sequence). This CDR3 has 15 amino acids. The trim removed 3 bases at V and 3 bases at J, leaving 6 bases unmatched. As DNA, the CDR3 is TGTGCCAGCAGCCAGGACGACAGGGGATACACTGAAGCTTTCTTT. Its protein is CASSQDDRGYTEAFF.

The rearrangement joins TRBV30 to TRBJ1-6, with D unresolved. Germline lookup yields CDR1 GTSNPN and CDR2 SVGIG (reference sequence). There are 11 residues in the CDR3. V gave up 0 bases and J gave up 10 bases, with 4 bases separating them. CDR3 loop: CAWSVESPLHF. CDR3 nucleotides: TGTGCCTGGAGTGTAGAGTCACCCCTCCACTTT. Full variable domain (remainder filled in from reference TRBV30 and TRBJ1-6): SQTIHQWPATLVQPVGSPLSLECTVEGTSNPNLYWYRQAAGRGLQLLFYSVGIGQISSEVPQNLSASRPQDRQFILSSKKLLLSDSGFYLCAWSVESPLHFGNGTRLTVT.

The chain is built from TRBV13 and TRBJ2-1, with 11 bases matching TRBD2. Germline CDR1 and CDR2: PRHDT and FYEKMQ (reference sequence). The CDR3 has 15 residues. Germline trimming cut 4 bases from V and 10 bases from J; bases unmatched to any gene: 9. CDR3 in DNA: TGTGCCAGCAGCTCCACCGCTAGCGGGGGGTACGAGCAGTTCTTC. It specifies CASSSTASGGYEQFF.

CDR3 in DNA: TGTGCCAGCAGCCCCGGGGGGCGAGGGTACACTGAAGCTTTCTTT. Protein: CASSPGGRGYTEAFF. The rearrangement joins TRBV9 to TRBJ1-1, with D possibly being TRBD1 (6 bases). Germline assignment: CDR1 SGDLS and CDR2 YYNGEE. Trimming removed 4 bases from V and 3 bases from J, with 16 bases in between. CDR3 length equals 15 residues.

V and J are TRBV5-1 and TRBJ2-5, with no clear D. Germline CDR1 SGHRS, CDR2 YFSETQ. Trimming pared 2 bases from V and 2 bases from J, leaving 7 bases between. The CDR3 extends over 13 amino acids. The CDR3 region is CASSFLQQETQYF. For the CDR3, the DNA is TGCGCCAGCAGCTTCCTACAGCAAGAGACCCAGTACTTC.

The CDR3 sequence: CATKQGTEKLFF. The DNA for the CDR3 is TGTGCCACCAAACAGGGAACTGAAAAACTGTTTTTT. V gene TRBV28 combines with J gene TRBJ1-4; D may be TRBD1 (6 bases). Germline V gene lookup returns CDR1 MDHEN and CDR2 SYDVKM. CDR3 length: 12 residues. The V end was cut by 10 bases, the J end by 7 bases, with 13 bases between. Filled out from reference TRBV28 and TRBJ1-4, the complete variable domain reads DVKVTQSSRYLVKRTGEKVFLECVQDMDHENMFWYRQDPGLGLRLIYFSYDVKMKEKGDIPEGYSVSREKKERFSLILESASTNQTSMYLCATKQGTEKLFFGSGTQLSVL.

J is TRBJ2-5 and V is TRBV5-4, with a tentative D call TRBD1 (5 bases). CDR1 and CDR2 from the germline V gene are SGHNT and YYREEE (reference sequence). CDR3 size: 15 residues. Deletions cut 0 bases from V and 4 bases from J, with 13 bases between. As DNA, the CDR3 is TGTGCCAGCAGCTTGGGGCAGGGCATAAGAGAGACCCAGTACTTC. Amino acid sequence: CASSLGQGIRETQYF.

The genes are TRBV20-1 and TRBJ1-4, with D hard to call. The CDR3 is 11 residues long. V lost 6 bases and J 7 bases, leaving 9 bases between the germline ends. CDR1 and CDR2 (germline): DFQATT, SNEGSKA (reference sequence). CDR3 residues: CSAPQVEKLFF. DNA of the CDR3: TGCAGTGCCCCCCAGGTTGAAAAACTGTTTTTT.

The V gene is TRBV6-6, the J gene TRBJ1-2; TRBD1 matches at 9 bases. Germline assignment: CDR1 MNHNY and CDR2 SVGAGI (reference sequence). This CDR3 spans 15 amino acids. Trimming removed 0 bases from V and 1 base from J; junction bases left unmatched: 0. This chain's CDR3 is CASSYSGQGNYGYTF. CDR3 DNA: TGTGCCAGCAGTTACTCGGGACAGGGTAACTATGGCTACACCTTC.

The chain joins TRBV5-4 to TRBJ1-6; maybe TRBD1 (6 bases). V gave up 2 bases and J gave up 5 bases, with 11 bases separating them. Germline V lookup: CDR1 SGHNT, CDR2 YYREEE (reference sequence). The CDR3 is 15 residues long. CDR3 DNA: TGTGCCAGCAGCTTAAGCCCAGGGGATAATTCACCCCTCCACTTT. This sequence encodes CASSLSPGDNSPLHF.

This chain joins TRBV7-2 and TRBJ1-4; 9 nucleotides match TRBD1. The length of the CDR3 is 15 residues. Germline V gene lookup returns CDR1 SGHTA and CDR2 FQGNSA. Trimming took 5 bases from V and 4 from J; bases not matched to a gene: 5. The CDR3 loop is CASSPQTGGNEKLFF. The CDR3 DNA follows: TGTGCCAGCAGCCCCCAGACAGGGGGTAATGAAAAACTGTTTTTT.

The chain carries TRBV18 and TRBJ1-1; TRBD1 might be the D (6 bases). V was cut by 0 bases and J by 3 bases, with 11 bases left in between. The CDR3 is made up of 15 amino acids. The V gene's germline CDR1 is KGHSH and CDR2 LQKENI. In nucleotides, the CDR3 is TGTGCCAGCTCACCACCTGCAGGGGCGTACACTGAAGCTTTCTTT. This translates into CASSPPAGAYTEAFF. The full variable domain, with the rest looked up from reference TRBV18 and TRBJ1-1, is NAGVMQNPRHLVRRRGQEARLRCSPMKGHSHVYWYRQLPEEGLKFMVYLQKENIIDESGMPKERFSAEFPKEGPSILRIQQVVRGDSAAYFCASSPPAGAYTEAFFGQGTRLTVV.

The chain combines TRBV25-1 with TRBJ2-7, with D possibly matching TRBD2 (6 bases). V was shortened by 3 bases and J by 5 bases, with 14 bases between the two germline ends. In germline, CDR1 is MGHDK, CDR2 SYGVNS. The CDR3 spans 14 residues. The CDR3 region has the DNA TGTGCCAGCAGTGAGCCCGGGGGTTACGACGAGCAGTACTTC. This encodes CASSEPGGYDEQYF.

The J gene is TRBJ1-5, the V gene TRBV2; maybe TRBD1 (6 bases). V was trimmed by 5 bases and J by 4 bases, leaving 15 bases between them. Germline V gene lookup returns CDR1 SNHLY and CDR2 FYNNEI. There are 15 residues in the CDR3. CDR3 nucleotides: TGTGCCAGCAGTTTGCGACAGGTACTGAATCAGCCCCAGCATTTT. Translation: CASSLRQVLNQPQHF.

This rearrangement joins TRBV3-1 (or the pseudogene TRBV3-2) to TRBJ1-4, with 7 bases matching TRBD1. The CDR3 spans 15 residues. Germline values: CDR1 LGHDT, CDR2 YNNKEL (reference sequence). J was trimmed by 5 bases and V by 4 bases; bases with no gene match: 7. CDR3 sequence: CASSRVTGVNEKLFF. As DNA, the CDR3 is TGTGCCAGCAGCCGAGTAACAGGGGTGAATGAAAAACTGTTTTTT.

The gene calls are TRBV7-3 and TRBJ2-2, with D possibly matching TRBD2 (6 bases). The germline V and J ends were trimmed by 0 bases and 6 bases, with 17 bases remaining between them. Per the germline V gene, CDR1 is SGHTA and CDR2 is FQGTGA. The CDR3 sequence is 17 residues long. CDR3 sequence: CASSLTGGVLIAGELFF. CDR3 DNA: TGTGCCAGCAGCTTAACCGGCGGGGTCCTAATCGCCGGGGAGCTGTTTTTT.

V usage is TRBV5-1 and J usage is TRBJ2-3, with a tentative D call TRBD2 (5 bases). The CDR3 runs to 12 residues. V was shortened by 0 bases and J by 9 bases, with 8 bases between the two germline ends. Looked up from germline, CDR1 is SGHRS and CDR2 is YFSETQ. The CDR3 spells CASSLDGVTQYF. The CDR3 DNA follows: TGCGCCAGCAGCTTGGACGGGGTAACGCAGTATTTT. Together with reference TRBV5-1 and TRBJ2-3, the CDR3 gives the full variable domain: KAGVTQTPRYLIKTRGQQVTLSCSPISGHRSVSWYQQTPGQGLQFLFEYFSETQRNKGNFPGRFSGRQFSNSRSEMNVSTLELGDSALYLCASSLDGVTQYFGPGTRLTVL.

V gene TRBV6-5 combines with J gene TRBJ1-1; the D is unclear. The germline V gene has CDR1 MNHEY and CDR2 SVGAGI. The CDR3 is 14 amino acids. V shed 0 bases and J shed 3 bases, with 8 bases lying between them. CDR3: CASSYSEGYTEAFF. The DNA for the CDR3 is TGTGCCAGCAGTTACTCCGAGGGCTACACTGAAGCTTTCTTT.